This TCR beta chain is from a study of blood T cell repertoires in COVID-19. Study context: The samples span acute and convalescent COVID-19 from the United States, Italy and Spain. T cells, B-cell-depleted T cells, or PBMCs supplied cDNA or gDNA.

Source study methods: Nucleated cell number was recorded as an estimate derived from reference gene primer amplification. Sequencing used immunoSEQ multiplex PCR; TCRdb keeps in-frame clones, though not all of them. V and J calls and clone size follow that table, whereas D and trimming were derived from the DNA. Of some 150,000 clones listed, about 80% are singletons. J was trimmed by 1 base and V by 5 bases; bases with no gene match: 4. The length of the CDR3 is 15 residues. The germline CDR1 and CDR2 sequences are SGHAT and FQNNGV. What was sequenced was peripheral blood. The sequence came from a woman aged 60-70 years with acute or convalescent COVID-19. The chain uses TRBV11-2 and TRBJ2-1, with 8 bases matching TRBD1. The CDR3 DNA sequence: TGTGCCAGCAGCCTCCAGGGGGCATCCTACAATGAGCAGTTCTTC. This codes for CASSLQGASYNEQFF.